The 8 T cell receptor beta chains below were found in one sample sequenced in a study of blood T cell repertoires in COVID-19. Sequencing was performed with immunoSEQ multiplex PCR; in TCRdb, only in-frame clones are kept and a portion is missing. The repertoire has 84,000 or so clones, 85% to 95% of them found once; the top ten carry roughly 6.4%. Sequencing input: peripheral blood. These TCRs come from a woman aged 55-69 years with active COVID-19.

The gene calls are TRBV6-6 and TRBJ2-2, with TRBD1 matching over 8 bases. This CDR3 comprises 15 residues. Trimming took 11 bases from V and 7 from J; bases not matched to a gene: 15. Germline CDR1 and CDR2: MNHNY and SVGAGI (reference sequence). CDR3 amino acids: CASSRDRRPGGELFF. The DNA for the CDR3 is TGTGCCTCCTCCCGGGACAGGCGGCCTGGCGGGGAGCTGTTTTTT.

The rearrangement uses TRBV10-3 and TRBJ2-3, with 9 bases lining up with TRBD2. The CDR3 consists of 16 residues. The germline gives CDR1 ENHRY, CDR2 SYGVKD. The trim removed 0 bases at V and 3 bases at J, leaving 4 bases unmatched. CDR3: CAISESAGGPTDTQYF. In DNA form, the CDR3 reads TGTGCCATCAGTGAGTCTGCGGGAGGGCCAACAGATACGCAGTATTTT.

The chain has TRBV30 and TRBJ2-7, with 10 positions matching TRBD1. Germline V gene lookup returns CDR1 GTSNPN and CDR2 SVGIG (reference sequence). This CDR3 contains 13 residues. J was trimmed by 7 bases and V by 1 base; bases with no gene match: 4. CDR3 region: CAWSGQGAGEQYF. In DNA, the CDR3 is TGTGCCTGGAGTGGACAGGGGGCGGGAGAGCAGTACTTC.

CDR3 nucleotide sequence: TGTGCCAGCAGCCGCGACAGAAACTATGGCTACACCTTC. Translated: CASSRDRNYGYTF. This chain links TRBV11-2 with TRBJ1-2; a possible D gene is TRBD1 (5 bases). Between the trimmed V and J ends, which lost 5 bases and 2 bases, there was a span of 9 bases. Looked up from germline, CDR1 is SGHAT and CDR2 is FQNNGV. This CDR3 region has 13 residues.

The chain uses TRBV19 and TRBJ2-1; tentatively, D is TRBD1 (6 bases). The CDR3 length is 11 residues. Germline V gives CDR1 LNHDA, CDR2 SQIVND (reference sequence). The germline V and J ends were trimmed by 3 bases and 9 bases, with 6 bases remaining between them. The CDR3 DNA is TGTGCCAGTAGTATCAGGGGTGAGCAGTTCTTC. Translating it yields CASSIRGEQFF.

CDR3 sequence: CASSQGGTEAFF. The CDR3 bases are TGTGCCAGCAGCCAGGGGGGCACTGAAGCTTTCTTT. J is TRBJ1-1 and V is TRBV6-5; 7 bases fit TRBD1. In germline, CDR1 is MNHEY, CDR2 SVGAGI. With 6 bases clipped from V and 4 bases from J, the junction kept 2 bases outside the gene matches. The CDR3 runs to 12 residues.

V is TRBV29-1 and J is TRBJ2-1; D may be TRBD2 (6 bases). The CDR3 has 15 amino acids. Trimming took off 8 bases at V and 6 bases at J, with 23 bases between the two ends. The germline CDR1 and CDR2 sequences are SQVTM and ANQGSEA. Here the CDR3 reads CSITTGTLGSNEQFF. CDR3 in DNA: TGCAGCATAACAACCGGGACTCTGGGATCCAATGAGCAGTTCTTC.

The chain uses TRBV7-9 and TRBJ2-3; perhaps TRBD2 as D (6 bases). Germline loops: CDR1 SEHNR, CDR2 FQNEAQ (reference sequence). Trimming cost V 4 bases and J 1 base, with 12 bases left between them. CDR3 length: 15 residues. The DNA of the CDR3 is TGTGCCAGCAGCTACAGACTAGAGGGCACAGATACGCAGTATTTT. Residues: CASSYRLEGTDTQYF.